The 22 T cell receptor beta chains listed next were all sequenced from one sample in a study of radiation and T cells in renal cell carcinoma. Regarding treatment: 15 Gy SBRT to primary tumor, nephrectomy 4 weeks later. Assay used: immunoSEQ multiplex PCR; TCRdb lists only in-frame clones, some missing. This table has fewer than 20,000 clones, around 55% appearing once. The sample was tumor tissue, taken from a patient whose treatment included radiotherapy and nephrectomy. The source is a man in his forties or fifties with renal cell carcinoma.

The rearrangement links TRBV5-1 to TRBJ1-2, with a possible D match to TRBD1 (6 bases). Germline lookup yields CDR1 SGHRS and CDR2 YFSETQ. Trimming took off 4 bases at V and 2 bases at J, with 12 bases between the two ends. CDR3 size: 14 residues. CDR3 amino acids: CASSPIQGNYGYTF. CDR3 nucleotides: TGCGCCAGCAGCCCCATACAGGGAAACTATGGCTACACCTTC.

The chain recombines TRBV30 with TRBJ2-3, with D unresolved. Germline-derived CDR1 and CDR2 are GTSNPN and SVGIG (reference sequence). CDR3 size: 13 residues. Trimming cost V 3 bases and J 0 bases, with 7 bases left between them. The CDR3 bases are TGTGCCTGGAGGACACCGAGCACAGATACGCAGTATTTT. It is translated as CAWRTPSTDTQYF.

The gene calls are TRBV7-8 and TRBJ2-7; D not certain. V lost 1 base to trimming and J lost 2 bases, with 9 bases between them. The germline V gene encodes CDR1 SGHVS and CDR2 FQNEAQ. The CDR3 length is 14 residues. The CDR3 DNA reads as TGTGCCAGCAGCTTAGGTACGGAAACCTACGAGCAGTACTTC. This encodes CASSLGTETYEQYF.

This clone is medium-sized (0.01 to 0.1%) by share. The chain is built from TRBV4-1 and TRBJ1-5; no clear D gene. Trimming stripped 2 bases from V and 0 bases from J, with 17 bases between. The CDR3 has 18 amino acids. Germline values: CDR1 MGHRA, CDR2 YSYEKL. DNA of the CDR3: TGCGCCAGCAGCCAAATCTTGGGCAACTTTGCTAGCAATCAGCCCCAGCATTTT. It yields the protein CASSQILGNFASNQPQHF.

This clone was seen once. The chain couples TRBV5-5 to TRBJ2-7; D unclear. CDR3 size: 12 residues. V lost 0 bases and J 3 bases, leaving 4 bases between the germline ends. CDR1 SGHKS and CDR2 YYEKEE come from the germline V gene (reference sequence). The CDR3 DNA reads as TGTGCCAGCAGCTTGGGAAACTACGAGCAGTACTTC. It specifies CASSLGNYEQYF.

The rearrangement links TRBV7-6 to TRBJ2-2; D not resolved. Germline V gene sequence: CDR1 SGHVS, CDR2 FNYEAQ. The CDR3 covers 15 residues. Trimming took off 5 bases at V and 1 base at J, with 11 bases between the two ends. As DNA, the CDR3 is TGTGCCAGCAGCCTAAGGAGTAGGAACACCGGGGAGCTGTTTTTT. Translating it yields CASSLRSRNTGELFF.

The V call is TRBV28, the J call TRBJ2-2; 9 bases are shared with TRBD2. The J segment lost 0 bases and the V segment lost 6 bases, leaving 5 bases of the junction unmatched. From germline, CDR1 is MDHEN and CDR2 SYDVKM. CDR3 length: 16 amino acids. CDR3 nucleotide sequence: TGTGCCAGCAGCTTGACTAGCGGCTCGAACACCGGGGAGCTGTTTTTT. This gives the protein CASSLTSGSNTGELFF.

This chain links TRBV4-1 with TRBJ2-7; the D gene could be TRBD1 or TRBD2 (5 bases each). The CDR3 contains 15 residues. With 2 bases removed from V and 3 bases from J, the gap between germline ends came to 14 bases. CDR1 is MGHRA and CDR2 is YSYEKL in the germline V gene. CDR3 residues: CASSQMGTGNYEQYF. For the CDR3, the DNA is TGCGCCAGCAGCCAAATGGGGACGGGGAACTACGAGCAGTACTTC.

This rearrangement joins TRBV30 to TRBJ1-5, with 9 bases identical to TRBD1. CDR1 and CDR2 (germline): GTSNPN, SVGIG (reference sequence). This CDR3 spans 13 amino acids. The junction had 5 bases not matched to a gene; V was cut back by 5 bases and J by 6 bases. The CDR3 DNA reads TGTGCCTGGGGGACAGGGTTTGGTCAGCCCCAGCATTTT. It translates to CAWGTGFGQPQHF.

In this sample, this clone turned up a few times. The chain recombines TRBV10-2 with TRBJ1-2; D gene unclear. The length of the CDR3 is 13 residues. CDR1 is WSHSY, CDR2 SAAADI, per germline. Trimming left V 3 bases short and J 3 bases short, with 8 bases between. In nucleotides, the CDR3 is TGCGCCAGCAGTGATAGTCCAGACTATGGCTACACCTTC. Its translation: CASSDSPDYGYTF.

This clone occurred many times. This rearrangement joins TRBV6-1 to TRBJ2-3; 9 nucleotides match TRBD2. Looked up from germline, CDR1 is MNHNS and CDR2 is SASEGT. V lost 5 bases to trimming and J lost 0 bases; unmatched junction nucleotides: 3. The CDR3 totals 15 residues. CDR3 in amino acids: CASSFAGGSTDTQYF. The CDR3 DNA sequence: TGTGCCAGCAGTTTTGCGGGGGGGAGCACAGATACGCAGTATTTT.

V usage is TRBV4-3 and J usage is TRBJ2-7, with TRBD1 matching over 12 bases. The CDR3 extends over 17 amino acids. Trimming took 0 bases from V and 3 from J; bases not matched to a gene: 6. Germline-derived CDR1 and CDR2 are LGHNA and YSLEER. The CDR3 sequence is CASSQDYGTGGIYEQYF. CDR3 DNA sequence: TGCGCCAGCAGCCAAGATTATGGGACAGGGGGCATCTACGAGCAGTACTTC.

The chain recombines TRBV2 with TRBJ2-1, with TRBD1 identical over 8 bases. The CDR3 extends over 14 amino acids. CDR1 is SNHLY and CDR2 is FYNNEI in the germline V gene. V was clipped by 6 bases and J by 4 bases; unmatched bases: 5. CDR3 sequence (DNA): TGTGCCAGCAGGCGACAGGGGAGGTACAATGAGCAGTTCTTC. It codes for CASRRQGRYNEQFF.

In nucleotides, the CDR3 is TGTGCCATCAGCCCCGACAGGGACTCCGGGGAGCTGTTTTTT. The encoded protein is CAISPDRDSGELFF. The rearrangement joins TRBV10-3 to TRBJ2-2; D is perhaps TRBD1 (7 bases). This CDR3 spans 14 amino acids. Germline-derived CDR1 and CDR2 are ENHRY and SYGVKD. V lost 6 bases and J lost 6, with 14 bases in between.

The rearrangement links TRBV5-8 to TRBJ1-2; TRBD1 aligns across 9 bases. V lost 3 bases, J lost 2 bases, and 11 bases stayed unmatched. Per germline, CDR1 SGHTS and CDR2 YDEGEE. The CDR3 spans 17 residues. The CDR3 is CASSYRTGERPNYGYTF. DNA of the CDR3: TGTGCCAGCAGCTATCGGACAGGGGAAAGACCCAACTATGGCTACACCTTC.

The chain combines TRBV9 with TRBJ2-5; D might be TRBD1 or TRBD2, each matching 5 bases. CDR1 and CDR2 (germline): SGDLS, YYNGEE. The CDR3 is 14 amino acids. The V end was cut by 0 bases, the J end by 5 bases, with 11 bases between. Here the CDR3 reads CASSVVGGVETQYF. CDR3 coding DNA: TGTGCCAGCAGCGTAGTTGGGGGAGTGGAGACCCAGTACTTC.

The chain links TRBV5-1 to TRBJ2-3; tentative D call: TRBD1 (6 bases). Germline CDR1 is SGHRS and CDR2 is YFSETQ. Trimming removed 1 base from V and 2 bases from J, with 11 bases in between. The CDR3 totals 15 residues. The CDR3 reads CASSLTTGPTDTQYF. The DNA for the CDR3 is TGCGCCAGCAGCTTGACGACAGGACCCACAGATACGCAGTATTTT.

This clone was observed a handful of times. This chain connects TRBV18 to TRBJ1-1; D ambiguous. The CDR3 is made up of 12 amino acids. Per germline, CDR1 KGHSH and CDR2 LQKENI. V gave up 2 bases and J gave up 10 bases, with 11 bases separating them. CDR3 coding DNA: TGTGCCAGCTCACCATCCTCCGATGCAGCTTTCTTT. It yields the protein CASSPSSDAAFF. Using reference TRBV18 and TRBJ1-1 for the parts outside the CDR3, the full variable domain is NAGVMQNPRHLVRRRGQEARLRCSPMKGHSHVYWYRQLPEEGLKFMVYLQKENIIDESGMPKERFSAEFPKEGPSILRIQQVVRGDSAAYFCASSPSSDAAFFGQGTRLTVV.

V and J are TRBV7-6 and TRBJ1-2; TRBD1 matches at 7 bases. The germline V gene encodes CDR1 SGHVS and CDR2 FNYEAQ. CDR3 length equals 14 residues. With V trimmed by 5 bases and J by 7 bases, 10 bases remained unmatched. CDR3 sequence (DNA): TGTGCCAGCAGCCCCCCCCAGGGGGACATTGGCTACACCTTC. Amino acid sequence: CASSPPQGDIGYTF.

This sequence joins TRBV6-5 and TRBJ2-4; D not certain. The V end was cut by 0 bases, the J end by 0 bases, with 9 bases between. The CDR3 is 16 residues long. Germline V gene data show CDR1 as MNHEY and CDR2 as SVGAGI. CDR3 protein: CASSYSYQLAKNIQYF. The CDR3 DNA is TGTGCCAGCAGTTACTCTTACCAATTAGCCAAAAACATTCAGTACTTC.

The rearrangement uses TRBV15 and TRBJ1-2; D ambiguous. From germline, CDR1 is LNHNV and CDR2 YYDKDF (reference sequence). The CDR3 covers 14 residues. V lost 5 bases, J lost 4 bases, and 14 bases lay in between. The DNA for the CDR3 is TGTGCCACCAGCCCCCGCGAGAAGTTCTATGGCTACACCTTC. It yields the protein CATSPREKFYGYTF.

As concerns this clone: Its ends do not fully match the called genes, so a read error is possible. Written as DNA, the CDR3 is TGTGCCATAGCCCCCTCCCACGAGCAGTACTTC. Translating gives CAIAPSHEQYF. This rearrangement joins TRBV19 to TRBJ2-7, with unresolved D. The CDR3 spans 11 residues. The germline CDR1 and CDR2 sequences are LNHDA and SQIVND (reference sequence).